The entry that follows covers one T cell receptor beta chain sequence. Its antigen is still unknown. Culturing for roughly 10 days preceded CD4+ T cell isolation. Of the BNT162b2 and mRNA-1273 vaccines, participants received two doses of one or the other. Vaccine recipients had no previous SARS-CoV-2 infection; their nucleocapsid antibodies were negative. On both days 3 and 7, half of the culture medium was replaced with IL-2 medium. This sample was included in a study of vaccination effects on CD4 cells after COVID-19. This CDR3 is built from 16 residues. Germline CDR1 SGHAT, CDR2 FQNNGV. After removal of 1 base from V and 7 bases from J, the junction contained 10 bases not matched to a gene. Clones were sequenced by immunoSEQ multiplex PCR, and TCRdb holds only the in-frame ones, with some missing. This sample has around 47,000 clones, with approximately 77% found just once.

The sample consisted of CD4+ T cells from PBMCs cultured without peptide, taken after COVID-19 vaccination. This sequence was found in a human donor who received a COVID-19 vaccine. The rearrangement uses TRBV11-2 and TRBJ2-1; TRBD2 matches at 7 bases. In DNA, the CDR3 is TGTGCCAGCAGCTTAGGCCAGGCGGGAGTAAGTAATGAGCAGTTCTTC. As protein: CASSLGQAGVSNEQFF.